Each of the 8 T cell receptor beta chains below was sequenced from the same sample in a study of cytomegalovirus exposure and HLA in healthy donors. The PCR ran on 60 Vbeta and 13 Jbeta primers. Clones were sequenced by immunoSEQ multiplex PCR, and TCRdb holds only the in-frame ones, with some missing. The data hold about 130,000 clones, with approximately 80% observed a single time. Sequencing used PBMCs. The receptors originated from a man in his forties in good health and CMV-seronegative.

This chain links TRBV7-9 with TRBJ1-2, with D possibly being TRBD1 (5 bases). CDR3 length equals 14 residues. CDR1 is SEHNR and CDR2 is FQNEAQ in the germline V gene (reference sequence). V was clipped by 1 base and J by 5 bases, with 11 bases between them. The CDR3 nucleotides read TGTGCCAGCAGCTTAGGCACGGGGGATTATGGCTACACCTTC. It yields the protein CASSLGTGDYGYTF. Based on the CDR3 plus reference TRBV7-9 and TRBJ1-2, the full variable domain is DTGVSQNPRHKITKRGQNVTFRCDPISEHNRLYWYRQTLGQGPEFLTYFQNEAQLEKSRLLSDRFSAERPKGSFSTLEIQRTEQGDSAMYLCASSLGTGDYGYTFGSGTRLTVV.

The chain recombines TRBV11-1 with TRBJ2-1; tentative D call: TRBD2 (6 bases). V shed 1 base and J shed 4 bases, with 11 bases lying between them. CDR3 length: 15 amino acids. The germline V gene has CDR1 SGHAT and CDR2 FQDESV (reference sequence). CDR3 amino acids: CASSLEASAYNEQFF. In DNA form, the CDR3 reads TGTGCCAGCAGCTTAGAGGCTAGCGCATACAATGAGCAGTTCTTC.

This chain uses TRBV7-9 with TRBJ1-1; TRBD1 aligns across 9 bases. V lost 5 bases to trimming and J lost 2 bases; unmatched junction nucleotides: 6. The length of the CDR3 is 15 residues. Germline V gives CDR1 SEHNR, CDR2 FQNEAQ (reference sequence). In DNA, the CDR3 is TGTGCCAGCAGCACCGGACAGGGGATAAACACTGAAGCTTTCTTT. Its translation: CASSTGQGINTEAFF. The full variable domain, rest sourced from reference TRBV7-9 and TRBJ1-1, is DTGVSQNPRHKITKRGQNVTFRCDPISEHNRLYWYRQTLGQGPEFLTYFQNEAQLEKSRLLSDRFSAERPKGSFSTLEIQRTEQGDSAMYLCASSTGQGINTEAFFGQGTRLTVV.

This chain joins TRBV5-1 and TRBJ2-1; 8 bases fit TRBD1. Trimming at V came to 2 bases and at J to 4 bases, leaving 5 bases not matched to a gene. The CDR3 contains 15 residues. Germline V gene lookup returns CDR1 SGHRS and CDR2 YFSETQ. The CDR3 coding sequence is TGCGCCAGCAGCTTTCCGGACAGGGTGTACAATGAGCAGTTCTTC. Amino acid sequence: CASSFPDRVYNEQFF.

This clone was observed once. J is TRBJ2-5 and V is TRBV7-2; TRBD2 matches 8 bases. Germline CDR1 and CDR2: SGHTA and FQGNSA. V lost 3 bases and J lost 7; bases outside the gene matches: 7. The CDR3 is 14 residues long. CDR3 sequence (DNA): TGTGCCAGCAGCTTTACTAGCGGAGGGGGGACCCAGTACTTC. This gives the protein CASSFTSGGGTQYF. The full variable domain, with the rest looked up from reference TRBV7-2 and TRBJ2-5, is GAGVSQSPSNKVTEKGKDVELRCDPISGHTALYWYRQSLGQGLEFLIYFQGNSAPDKSGLPSDRFSAERTGGSVSTLTIQRTQQEDSAVYLCASSFTSGGGTQYFGPGTRLLVL.

The chain recombines TRBV5-1 with TRBJ2-7; perhaps TRBD2 as D (6 bases). Germline V gene data show CDR1 as SGHRS and CDR2 as YFSETQ. Trimming shortened V by 3 bases and J by 1 base, and 14 bases separated the two germline ends. The length of the CDR3 is 15 residues. CDR3 residues: CASSSTPGTSYEQYF. The DNA of the CDR3 is TGCGCCAGCAGCTCGACCCCCGGGACTTCCTACGAGCAGTACTTC.

The chain employs TRBV30 and TRBJ2-3; 7 bases match TRBD2. This CDR3 spans 12 amino acids. J gave up 6 bases and V 3 bases, and 3 bases lay outside the gene matches. Per germline, CDR1 GTSNPN and CDR2 SVGIG (reference sequence). CDR3 DNA: TGTGCCTGGAGCGTGGGGGGGGATACGCAGTATTTT. Translation gives CAWSVGGDTQYF.

The chain recombines TRBV5-6 with TRBJ2-1; possibly TRBD1 for D (7 bases). Germline V gives CDR1 SGHDT, CDR2 YYEEEE. V was shortened by 5 bases and J by 12 bases, with 24 bases between the two germline ends. This CDR3 region has 15 residues. The DNA of the CDR3 is TGTGCCAGCAGGGCATGGCGACAGGGACTGGCAGGGCAGTTCTTC. It encodes CASRAWRQGLAGQFF.